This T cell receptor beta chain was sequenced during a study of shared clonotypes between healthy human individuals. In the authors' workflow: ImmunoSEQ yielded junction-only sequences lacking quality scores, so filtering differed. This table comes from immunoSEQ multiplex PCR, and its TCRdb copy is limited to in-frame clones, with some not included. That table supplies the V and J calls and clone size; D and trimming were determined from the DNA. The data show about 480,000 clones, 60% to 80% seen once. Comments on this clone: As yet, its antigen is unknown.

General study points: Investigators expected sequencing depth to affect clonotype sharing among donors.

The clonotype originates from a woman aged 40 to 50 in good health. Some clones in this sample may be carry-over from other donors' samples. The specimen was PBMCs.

CDR3 in amino acids: CASSQVRGVNEQYF. CDR3 nucleotides: TGCGCCAGCAGCCAAGTGAGGGGCGTCAACGAGCAGTACTTC. The chain has TRBV4-1 and TRBJ2-7, with D possibly being TRBD1 or TRBD2 (5 bases each). The V gene lost 1 base and the J gene lost 5 bases, with 12 bases spanning the gap. Germline CDR1 is MGHRA and CDR2 is YSYEKL. The CDR3 length is 14 residues.